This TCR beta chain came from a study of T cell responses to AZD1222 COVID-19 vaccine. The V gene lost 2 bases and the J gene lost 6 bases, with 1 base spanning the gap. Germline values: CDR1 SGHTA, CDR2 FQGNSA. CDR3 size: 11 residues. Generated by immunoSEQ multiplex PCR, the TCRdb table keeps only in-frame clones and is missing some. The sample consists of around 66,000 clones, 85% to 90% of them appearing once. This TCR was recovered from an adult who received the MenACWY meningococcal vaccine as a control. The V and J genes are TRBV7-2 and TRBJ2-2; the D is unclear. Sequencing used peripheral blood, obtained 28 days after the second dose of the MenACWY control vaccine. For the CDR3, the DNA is TGTGCCAGCAGCTTATCCGGGGAGCTGTTTTTT. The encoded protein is CASSLSGELFF.